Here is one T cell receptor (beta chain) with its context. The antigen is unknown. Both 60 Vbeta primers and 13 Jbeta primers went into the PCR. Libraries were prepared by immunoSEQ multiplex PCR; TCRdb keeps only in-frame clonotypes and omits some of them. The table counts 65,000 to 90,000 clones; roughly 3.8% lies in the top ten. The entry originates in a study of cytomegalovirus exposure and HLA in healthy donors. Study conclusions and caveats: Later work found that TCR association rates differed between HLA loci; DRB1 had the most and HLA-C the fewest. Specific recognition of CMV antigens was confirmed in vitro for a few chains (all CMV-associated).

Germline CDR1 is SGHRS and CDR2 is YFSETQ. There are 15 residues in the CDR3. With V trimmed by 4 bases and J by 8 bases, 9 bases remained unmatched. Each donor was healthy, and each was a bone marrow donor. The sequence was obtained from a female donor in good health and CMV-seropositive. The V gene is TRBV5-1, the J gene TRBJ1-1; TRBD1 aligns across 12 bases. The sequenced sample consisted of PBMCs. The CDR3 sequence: CASSRGTGGPPEAFF. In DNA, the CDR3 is TGCGCCAGCAGCCGAGGGACAGGGGGCCCGCCAGAAGCTTTCTTT. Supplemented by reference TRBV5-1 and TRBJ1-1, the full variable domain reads KAGVTQTPRYLIKTRGQQVTLSCSPISGHRSVSWYQQTPGQGLQFLFEYFSETQRNKGNFPGRFSGRQFSNSRSEMNVSTLELGDSALYLCASSRGTGGPPEAFFGQGTRLTVV.